This passage covers 29 T cell receptor beta chains from one sample sequenced in a study of T cell responses to AZD1222 COVID-19 vaccine. This table comes from immunoSEQ multiplex PCR, and its TCRdb copy is limited to in-frame clones, with some not included. Of 70,000 or so clones listed, about 90% were seen once; the top ten hold 7.8%. The sequenced sample was peripheral blood, obtained on day 0 of AZD1222 vaccination. Source of these receptors: an adult in good health.

This sequence joins TRBV6-6 and TRBJ2-1; D is unclear. The CDR3 length is 16 residues. V dropped 9 bases and J dropped 5 bases, with 23 bases sitting between them. Germline CDR1 is MNHNY and CDR2 is SVGAGI (reference sequence). The CDR3 is CASLFESVITNNEQFF. The CDR3 DNA reads as TGTGCCAGTCTTTTCGAATCGGTAATCACGAACAATGAGCAGTTCTTC.

The V and J genes are TRBV3-1 (or the pseudogene TRBV3-2) and TRBJ2-2; D possibly matches TRBD1 or TRBD2 (5 bases each). Germline assignment: CDR1 LGHDT and CDR2 YNNKEL (reference sequence). This CDR3 comprises 15 residues. Trimming removed 2 bases from V and 4 bases from J, with 11 bases in between. As DNA, the CDR3 is TGTGCCAGCAGCCAACGGGGCAGGATCACCGGGGAGCTGTTTTTT. Translating it yields CASSQRGRITGELFF.

As concerns this clone: This sample includes further DNA sequences coding for the same CDR3. The chain has TRBV5-1 and TRBJ2-3; unclear D gene. V dropped 0 bases and J dropped 0 bases, with 5 bases sitting between them. CDR1 is SGHRS, CDR2 YFSETQ, per germline. The CDR3 covers 14 residues. The CDR3 nucleotides read TGCGCCAGCAGCTTGGAACCGAGCACAGATACGCAGTATTTT. Residues: CASSLEPSTDTQYF.

The rearrangement joins TRBV11-3 to TRBJ2-7; D not resolved. Trimming removed 1 base at V and 0 bases at J, with 4 bases between. The CDR3 covers 13 residues. Germline CDR1 is SGHNT and CDR2 is YENEEA. For the CDR3, the DNA is TGTGCCAGCAGCTTAGGCACCTCCTACGAGCAGTACTTC. This sequence encodes CASSLGTSYEQYF.

The rearrangement links TRBV15 to TRBJ2-1; D is tentatively TRBD1 or TRBD2 (5 bases each). This CDR3 is built from 15 residues. Germline CDR1 reads LNHNV; CDR2 reads YYDKDF (reference sequence). Between the trimmed V and J ends, which lost 3 bases and 0 bases, there was a span of 9 bases. CDR3 nucleotides: TGTGCCACCAGCAGTCGAGGGGACTCCTACAATGAGCAGTTCTTC. Translated: CATSSRGDSYNEQFF.

The chain couples TRBV7-9 to TRBJ2-1, with D unclear. This CDR3 contains 13 residues. V gave up 3 bases and J gave up 3 bases, with 6 bases separating them. The germline V gene has CDR1 SEHNR and CDR2 FQNEAQ (reference sequence). CDR3 amino acids: CASSLGNYNEQFF. The CDR3 DNA follows: TGTGCCAGCAGCTTGGGCAACTACAATGAGCAGTTCTTC.

This clone has more than one count but fewer than ten. This chain links TRBV23-1 with TRBJ1-5; tentatively, D is TRBD1 (5 bases). TRBV23-1 is an ORF, and what it does is uncertain. The CDR3 is made up of 18 amino acids. Trimming removed 3 bases at V and 3 bases at J, with 21 bases between. The chain's CDR3 is CASSHYRGGWQDNQPQHF. In nucleotides, the CDR3 is TGCGCCAGCAGTCACTATCGGGGCGGGTGGCAGGACAATCAGCCCCAGCATTTT.

This clone came up once. CDR3 sequence: CASRPTLYNEQFF. The CDR3 DNA follows: TGTGCCAGCCGCCCCACACTCTACAATGAGCAGTTCTTC. The chain uses TRBV28 and TRBJ2-1, with D uncertain. V was cut by 8 bases and J by 3 bases, with 11 bases left in between. CDR1 and CDR2 (germline): MDHEN, SYDVKM. The CDR3 is 13 amino acids.

The rearrangement links TRBV1 to TRBJ2-7; TRBD2 reflects the table's D call only, with no check against the DNA. TRBV1 is described as a pseudogene. CDR3 size: 13 residues. CDR3 nucleotides: TGCACCCTGCCCTGGGGGGTCCACTACGAGCAGTACTTC. Its protein product is CTLPWGVHYEQYF.

CDR3 in amino acids: CASSLASGETQYF. DNA for the CDR3: TGCGCCAGCAGCTTGGCTAGCGGGGAGACCCAGTACTTC. The chain is built from TRBV5-1 and TRBJ2-5, with 8 positions matching TRBD2. The trim removed 0 bases at V and 5 bases at J, leaving 0 bases unmatched. Germline CDR1 reads SGHRS; CDR2 reads YFSETQ. The CDR3 covers 13 residues.

The chain carries TRBV27 and TRBJ1-5; D gene ambiguous. The CDR3 extends over 17 amino acids. Trimming cost V 6 bases and J 0 bases, with 18 bases left between them. Germline V CDR1 and CDR2: MNHEY, SMNVEV (reference sequence). DNA for the CDR3: TGTGCCAGCAGCCCAGGAAGCGGCATATATAGCAATCAGCCCCAGCATTTT. Translation gives CASSPGSGIYSNQPQHF.

This sequence joins TRBV6-6 and TRBJ2-1, with 12 nucleotides matching TRBD2. Germline CDR1 and CDR2: MNHNY and SVGAGI (reference sequence). The trim removed 3 bases at V and 7 bases at J, leaving 1 base unmatched. CDR3 length equals 14 residues. CDR3 coding DNA: TGTGCCAGCAGTTATGGGACTAGCGGGAATGAGCAGTTCTTC. It is translated as CASSYGTSGNEQFF.

This clone appeared once. Here the CDR3 DNA reads TGTGCCAGCAGCCTCCGAGTGGGGTTTGCCTATGGCTACACCTTC. Residues: CASSLRVGFAYGYTF. The chain couples TRBV7-9 to TRBJ1-2; D is unclear. Germline V gene data show CDR1 as SEHNR and CDR2 as FQNEAQ (reference sequence). The V end was cut by 5 bases, the J end by 4 bases, with 17 bases between. This CDR3 contains 15 residues.

This clone appeared once. The genes are TRBV28 and TRBJ2-1; D tentatively reads TRBD1 or TRBD2 (5 bases each). The germline gives CDR1 MDHEN, CDR2 SYDVKM. Trimming removed 5 bases from V and 10 bases from J, with 15 bases in between. The CDR3 contains 13 residues. CDR3 loop: CASSTGTPGEQFF. CDR3 nucleotides: TGTGCCAGCAGTACCGGGACCCCTGGGGAGCAGTTCTTC.

The chain is built from TRBV29-1 and TRBJ1-1, with a weak D call TRBD1 (5 bases). Between the trimmed V and J ends, which lost 2 bases and 4 bases, there was a span of 20 bases. The CDR3 length is 16 residues. Germline V CDR1 and CDR2: SQVTM, ANQGSEA. In DNA form, the CDR3 reads TGCAGCGTTGAAACCAAGGCAGGGAGTCTGTTCACTGAAGCTTTCTTT. This gives the protein CSVETKAGSLFTEAFF.

This rearrangement joins TRBV19 to TRBJ1-5, with a weak D call TRBD1 (5 bases). Deletions cut 7 bases from V and 6 bases from J, with 22 bases between. This CDR3 has 16 residues. From germline, CDR1 is LNHDA and CDR2 SQIVND (reference sequence). In nucleotides, the CDR3 is TGTGCCAGTACCCTCGACGGGCAGGGAAGATTTCAGCCCCAGCATTTT. Protein: CASTLDGQGRFQPQHF.

The V call is TRBV27, the J call TRBJ2-5; TRBD2 agrees at 13 bases. The CDR3 sequence is 17 residues long. Trimming removed 6 bases from V and 4 bases from J; junction bases left unmatched: 11. Per the germline V gene, CDR1 is MNHEY and CDR2 is SMNVEV (reference sequence). CDR3 amino acids: CASRPTLAGGPLETQYF. Written as DNA, the CDR3 is TGTGCCAGCAGGCCTACACTAGCGGGAGGGCCTTTAGAGACCCAGTACTTC.

The genes are TRBV10-1 and TRBJ2-3; no definite D call. Looked up from germline, CDR1 is WNHNN and CDR2 is SYGVQD (reference sequence). V was cut by 4 bases and J by 2 bases, with 7 bases left in between. The CDR3 is made up of 13 amino acids. CDR3 sequence: CASSVSYTDTQYF. The CDR3 nucleotides read TGCGCCAGCAGTGTGTCTTACACAGATACGCAGTATTTT.

This clone was observed once. The V and J genes are TRBV15 and TRBJ1-4, with D tentatively TRBD1 (5 bases). The V and J ends lost 0 bases and 7 bases respectively, with 15 bases between them. CDR3 size: 16 residues. Germline CDR1 LNHNV, CDR2 YYDKDF (reference sequence). The CDR3 DNA sequence: TGTGCCACCAGCAGAGATGCCGGGGACGGTAGTGAAAAACTGTTTTTT. Residues: CATSRDAGDGSEKLFF.

The chain couples TRBV2 to TRBJ1-1; D gene unclear. This CDR3 spans 15 amino acids. V shed 3 bases and J shed 4 bases, with 15 bases lying between them. Germline CDR1 SNHLY, CDR2 FYNNEI. The CDR3 reads CASSDGYGEITEAFF. CDR3 sequence (DNA): TGTGCCAGCAGTGACGGGTACGGGGAGATCACTGAAGCTTTCTTT.

The count of this clone is one. This rearrangement joins TRBV6-5 to TRBJ2-1, with TRBD2 matching over 9 bases. Germline CDR1 MNHEY, CDR2 SVGAGI. J gave up 4 bases and V 6 bases, and 4 bases lay outside the gene matches. CDR3 length: 14 amino acids. CDR3 DNA: TGTGCCAGCAGACTAGCGGGCGAATACAATGAGCAGTTCTTC. Protein: CASRLAGEYNEQFF.

This rearrangement joins TRBV7-2 to TRBJ1-1; D is uncertain. Germline CDR1 reads SGHTA; CDR2 reads FQGNSA. The length of the CDR3 is 15 residues. V lost 3 bases and J 0 bases, leaving 11 bases between the germline ends. CDR3 protein: CASSFQRGLNTEAFF. CDR3 sequence (DNA): TGTGCCAGCAGCTTTCAACGCGGACTGAACACTGAAGCTTTCTTT.

This chain uses TRBV3-1 (or the pseudogene TRBV3-2) with TRBJ2-1; D is perhaps TRBD2 (6 bases). Germline loops: CDR1 LGHDT, CDR2 YNNKEL (reference sequence). Trimming took 0 bases from V and 2 from J, leaving 14 bases between them. The length of the CDR3 is 17 residues. DNA of the CDR3: TGTGCCAGCAGCCAAGATCTACTAGCCAAACCCTACAATGAGCAGTTCTTC. Translation gives CASSQDLLAKPYNEQFF.

The rearrangement links TRBV29-1 to TRBJ1-1; 7 nucleotides match TRBD1. Germline V gene lookup returns CDR1 SQVTM and CDR2 ANQGSEA. J was trimmed by 5 bases and V by 4 bases; bases with no gene match: 7. This CDR3 region has 13 residues. The CDR3 region is CSVARLTGTEAFF. CDR3 bases: TGCAGCGTTGCCCGCCTGACAGGGACTGAAGCTTTCTTT.

The chain links TRBV15 to TRBJ2-2, with 10 bases aligning to TRBD2. Germline V gene lookup returns CDR1 LNHNV and CDR2 YYDKDF (reference sequence). V lost 0 bases and J lost 7; bases outside the gene matches: 5. This CDR3 spans 16 amino acids. CDR3 nucleotides: TGTGCCACCAGCAGAGATCTAGCGGGAGCTGGCGGGGAGCTGTTTTTT. The encoded protein is CATSRDLAGAGGELFF.

V is TRBV5-8 and J is TRBJ1-1; 7 bases are a match to TRBD1. The CDR3 is 17 residues long. The V and J ends lost 6 bases and 4 bases, in that order; junction bases with no gene match: 18. CDR1 and CDR2 from the germline V gene are SGHTS and YDEGEE. DNA for the CDR3: TGTGCCAGCACCCAATTTGGGGTAGGGGGCCAGGGCACTGAAGCTTTCTTT. This translates into CASTQFGVGGQGTEAFF.

This clone has just a few counts. V gene TRBV3-1 (or the pseudogene TRBV3-2) combines with J gene TRBJ1-3, with D uncertain. The germline V gene encodes CDR1 LGHDT and CDR2 YNNKEL (reference sequence). This CDR3 has 15 residues. Between the trimmed V and J ends, which lost 1 base and 0 bases, there was a span of 7 bases. CDR3 residues: CASSQAGVSGNTIYF. In DNA, the CDR3 is TGTGCCAGCAGCCAAGCGGGAGTCTCTGGAAACACCATATATTTT.

The V and J genes are TRBV4-3 and TRBJ2-3; the D gene is possibly TRBD2 (6 bases). This CDR3 is 15 amino acids long. Trimming removed 3 bases at V and 1 base at J, with 11 bases between. CDR1 LGHNA and CDR2 YSLEER come from the germline V gene. The CDR3 spells CASSHSWGGTDTQYF. In DNA, the CDR3 is TGCGCCAGCAGCCATAGCTGGGGGGGCACAGATACGCAGTATTTT.

The CDR3 here is CASSLLGATEQYF. CDR3 DNA sequence: TGTGCCAGCAGTCTACTCGGGGCCACCGAGCAGTACTTC. The chain carries TRBV27 and TRBJ2-7; D is perhaps TRBD1 or TRBD2 (5 bases each). Germline CDR1 is MNHEY and CDR2 is SMNVEV (reference sequence). The V gene lost 5 bases and the J gene lost 6 bases, with 14 bases spanning the gap. The CDR3 spans 13 residues.